This T cell receptor (beta chain) was identified during a study of T cell repertoires in cytomegalovirus infection (dated by TCRdb to between 2017 and 2020). General notes on the study: The peptide stimulations were aimed at well-studied HLA-B-restricted epitopes as well as recently identified HLA-C-restricted CMV epitopes, whose presentation resists viral immunomodulation. Donor HLA type was relevant to the analysis, because carriage of CMV infection together with the matching HLA type was indicated by public TCR beta signatures.

V sheds 4 bases and J sheds 0 bases, leaving 15 bases between their ends. From the cysteine up to the phenylalanine, the CDR3 has a length of 16 residues. Only the CDR3 DNA stays, 48 bases, in frame from base 1. CDR1 and CDR2 are read off the germline V gene (reference sequence) as PRHDT and FYEKMQ. The treatment or condition label for this specimen denotes: in vitro stimulation with specific CMV peptide epitopes to enrich CMV-specific T cells. The instrument was an Illumina HiSeq 1500. The public reads were reprocessed in TCRdb via fastp at Q25 and MiXCR, keeping in-frame beta chains. Every entry covers one CDR3 protein and lists the most common genes and DNA from its rows. Across this sample there are 450,000 to 600,000 distinct CDR3 sequences, with 40% to 50% seen only once. Of the sample, about 41% falls within the top ten clones. This clonotype was seen only a few times. Its antigen is currently not known. Base-call qualities are not available, and no considerably larger clone is one nucleotide away.

Paper-wide results and their limitations: In the ex vivo response, HLA-C-restricted CMV-specific TCR beta clonotypes were dominant, and in two of eight donors the single most frequent clonotype came from this HLA-C-restricted group. Cumulative frequency of public TCR beta family members discriminated carriers of CMV infection plus the relevant HLA type in this cohort and an independent roughly 320-donor cohort.

The sample here was cultured PBMCs, taken from culture after CMV antigen stimulation. The chain joins TRBV13 to TRBJ1-1; the D gene is perhaps TRBD1, from 5 matching bases. The receptor was derived from a human donor in good health (CMV status not recorded). Some clones in this sample may be carry-over from other donors' samples. The encoded CDR3 is CASSSRQKVLNTEAFF. Here is the DNA: TGTGCCAGCAGCTCTCGACAGAAAGTGCTGAACACTGAAGCTTTCTTT.